Listed here is a single T cell receptor (beta chain). Its cognate antigen is unknown. Germline V gene data show CDR1 as ENHRY and CDR2 as SYGVKD. This CDR3 region has 17 residues. After removal of 2 bases from V and 2 bases from J, the junction contained 9 bases not matched to a gene. This record belongs to a study of blood T cells in healthy people across ages. Study observations and caveats: Nothing was known about donor CMV status, and this possibly confounded expanded clonotype changes.

Next came a second PCR, run for roughly 6 to 11 cycles, which used a sample-barcoded 5' primer along with a J-beta primer mix. The study obtained at least 3 million CDR3-containing paired-end reads from every sample. TCRdb used MiXCR to reprocess the 5' RACE reads, holding one entry per CDR3 protein. The data contain some 920,000 distinct CDR3 sequences, around 54% of them singletons. Sequencing used blood. The chain is built from TRBV10-3 and TRBJ2-1; 7 bases map to TRBD1. The sequence was obtained from a woman aged 55-70 years in good health. CDR3 in DNA: TGTGCCATCAGTGAGCCTGGGACAGAGACCCCCTACAATGAGCAGTTCTTC. Amino acids: CAISEPGTETPYNEQFF.